These 31 T cell receptor beta chains came from one sample sequenced in a study of type 1 regulatory T cells. TCRdb reprocessed the reads via MiXCR and lists one record per CDR3 protein. The sample yields about 65,000 distinct CDR3 sequences, 45% to 50% seen once. For these TCRs, the target antigens are not known. The sequencing input was cultured non-Tr1 T cells, either the whole culture or a sorted T cell fraction (not recorded which). Receptor source: a human donor in good health.

The chain uses TRBV18 and TRBJ1-5; no firm D call. The CDR3 sequence is 14 residues long. Trimming took off 2 bases at V and 2 bases at J, with 7 bases between the two ends. Germline V CDR1 and CDR2: KGHSH, LQKENI. In nucleotides, the CDR3 is TGTGCCAGCTCACCAGGGTCTGGCAATCAGCCCCAGCATTTT. Protein: CASSPGSGNQPQHF.

CDR3 in DNA: TGTGCCAGCAGTTTGTCGTTCTCCTACGAGCAGTACTTC. Residues: CASSLSFSYEQYF. The chain links TRBV6-1 to TRBJ2-7; no firm D call. Deletions cut 5 bases from V and 0 bases from J, with 8 bases between. The CDR3 extends over 13 amino acids. Germline values: CDR1 MNHNS, CDR2 SASEGT.

The V call is TRBV7-9, the J call TRBJ2-1, with TRBD2 matching over 8 bases. J was trimmed by 2 bases and V by 5 bases; bases with no gene match: 5. The germline gives CDR1 SEHNR, CDR2 FQNEAQ (reference sequence). The CDR3 is made up of 15 amino acids. The CDR3 reads CASSTQGLAYNEQFF. The CDR3 DNA reads TGTGCCAGCAGCACACAGGGACTAGCCTACAATGAGCAGTTCTTC.

This rearrangement joins TRBV4-2 to TRBJ2-3; 8 bases line up with TRBD2. The CDR3 contains 16 residues. V lost 4 bases, J lost 4 bases, and 10 bases stayed unmatched. Germline V CDR1 and CDR2: LGHNA, YNFKEQ. The CDR3 DNA is TGTGCCAGCAGCCTCTCTGCGGGGGGCCGACCAGATACGCAGTATTTT. Protein sequence: CASSLSAGGRPDTQYF.

This chain connects TRBV5-1 to TRBJ2-5; the match to TRBD1 covers 8 bases. J was trimmed by 1 base and V by 1 base; bases with no gene match: 3. CDR3 length: 15 residues. The germline V gene encodes CDR1 SGHRS and CDR2 YFSETQ. The CDR3 DNA reads as TGCGCCAGCAGCTTGCAGGGGGCTTCCCAAGAGACCCAGTACTTC. This codes for CASSLQGASQETQYF. Combining the CDR3 with reference TRBV5-1 and TRBJ2-5 gives the whole variable domain KAGVTQTPRYLIKTRGQQVTLSCSPISGHRSVSWYQQTPGQGLQFLFEYFSETQRNKGNFPGRFSGRQFSNSRSEMNVSTLELGDSALYLCASSLQGASQETQYFGPGTRLLVL.

This chain uses TRBV19 with TRBJ2-2; 10 positions match TRBD2. The CDR3 sequence is 14 residues long. V shed 3 bases and J 7 bases; nucleotides not matched to a gene: 2. CDR1 and CDR2 from the germline V gene are LNHDA and SQIVND (reference sequence). CDR3 sequence reads: CASSITSGVGELFF. As DNA, the CDR3 is TGTGCCAGTAGTATCACTAGCGGGGTCGGGGAGCTGTTTTTT.

V is TRBV7-9 and J is TRBJ2-7; D is possibly TRBD2 (6 bases). The CDR3 contains 13 residues. V lost 3 bases and J 6 bases, leaving 12 bases between the germline ends. CDR1 is SEHNR and CDR2 is FQNEAQ in the germline V gene (reference sequence). CDR3 sequence reads: CASSLEGRGEQYF. As DNA, the CDR3 is TGTGCCAGCAGCTTGGAGGGCCGCGGCGAGCAGTACTTC.

This clonotype turned up a few times. The gene calls are TRBV7-2 and TRBJ2-1; TRBD2 agrees at 9 bases. The CDR3 runs to 15 residues. In germline, CDR1 is SGHTA, CDR2 FQGNSA. J was trimmed by 3 bases and V by 3 bases; bases with no gene match: 3. The CDR3 here is CASSFLAGIYNEQFF. As DNA, the CDR3 is TGTGCCAGCAGCTTCCTAGCGGGGATCTACAATGAGCAGTTCTTC.

The chain joins TRBV10-3 to TRBJ1-1, with D tentatively TRBD1 (5 bases). There are 15 residues in the CDR3. Germline V gives CDR1 ENHRY, CDR2 SYGVKD. V gave up 2 bases and J gave up 3 bases, with 13 bases separating them. CDR3 coding DNA: TGTGCCATCAGTGAGGTCCCAGGGAGGGACACTGAAGCTTTCTTT. Protein product: CAISEVPGRDTEAFF.

This clonotype has only a few counts. The chain carries TRBV20-1 and TRBJ2-7, with 9 positions matching TRBD2. V dropped 3 bases and J dropped 5; count of bases not matched to a gene: 11. Germline values: CDR1 DFQATT, CDR2 SNEGSKA (reference sequence). The CDR3 sequence is 15 residues long. This chain's CDR3 is CSARGSGGYQDEQYF. The CDR3 DNA follows: TGCAGTGCTAGGGGAAGCGGGGGGTATCAGGACGAGCAGTACTTC.

The chain links TRBV6-2 or TRBV6-3 to TRBJ2-7, with TRBD1 as a possible D gene (6 bases). Trimming removed 2 bases from V and 2 bases from J, with 16 bases in between. Looked up from germline, CDR1 is MNHEY and CDR2 is SVGEGT. The length of the CDR3 is 16 residues. CDR3 protein: CASSYGPGVLTYEQYF. The CDR3 nucleotides are TGTGCCAGCAGTTACGGTCCAGGGGTACTTACCTACGAGCAGTACTTC.

With respect to this clonotype: Just one base apart from a much larger clone, this may be a read error. This sequence joins TRBV6-1 and TRBJ1-5; 7 bases line up with TRBD1. Germline CDR1 and CDR2: MNHNS and SASEGT. The CDR3 extends over 14 amino acids. Written as DNA, the CDR3 is TGTGCCGGCAGTGCAGGGGGTTATGGTCAGCCCCAGCATTTT. It is translated as CAGSAGGYGQPQHF.

The V call is TRBV11-3, the J call TRBJ2-1, with 13 bases aligning to TRBD2. The CDR3 loop spans 17 amino acids. CDR1 is SGHNT and CDR2 is YENEEA in the germline V gene. V lost 1 base to trimming and J lost 5 bases; unmatched junction nucleotides: 5. The CDR3 region has the DNA TGTGCCAGCAGCTTAGGAGGACTAGCGGGGGCAGACAATGAGCAGTTCTTC. The encoded protein is CASSLGGLAGADNEQFF.

The chain employs TRBV10-3 and TRBJ2-6; D remains ambiguous. The germline V gene encodes CDR1 ENHRY and CDR2 SYGVKD. The CDR3 has 14 residues. Trimming took off 11 bases at V and 2 bases at J, with 13 bases between the two ends. The CDR3 region has the DNA TGTGCCTCCGCCCCCGTTGCTGGGGCCAACGTCCTGACTTTC. It is translated as CASAPVAGANVLTF.

This clonotype was seen only a few times. J is TRBJ1-6 and V is TRBV5-6; D gene ambiguous. V was trimmed by 4 bases and J by 10 bases, leaving 15 bases between them. Looked up from germline, CDR1 is SGHDT and CDR2 is YYEEEE. This CDR3 contains 14 residues. The CDR3 coding sequence is TGTGCCAGCAGCGGCACCACGGTAGGATCACCCCTCCACTTT. Translated, it gives CASSGTTVGSPLHF.

The sample holds a few counts of this clonotype. V is TRBV12-3 or TRBV12-4 and J is TRBJ1-5; D is perhaps TRBD1 (5 bases). The CDR3 extends over 17 amino acids. V was clipped by 1 base and J by 6 bases, with 19 bases between them. The CDR3 spells CASSLGNPAGMGQPQHF. The CDR3 DNA follows: TGTGCCAGCAGTTTAGGGAATCCCGCAGGGATGGGTCAGCCCCAGCATTTT.

This chain uses TRBV9 with TRBJ2-5; 9 positions match TRBD1. Trimming at V came to 3 bases and at J to 2 bases, leaving 8 bases not matched to a gene. The length of the CDR3 is 16 residues. Germline lookup yields CDR1 SGDLS and CDR2 YYNGEE. The CDR3 nucleotides read TGTGCCAGCAGCGAGACCGGGACAGGGTGGCAAGAGACCCAGTACTTC. This translates into CASSETGTGWQETQYF. Based on the CDR3 plus reference TRBV9 and TRBJ2-5, the full variable domain is DSGVTQTPKHLITATGQRVTLRCSPRSGDLSVYWYQQSLDQGLQFLIQYYNGEERAKGNILERFSAQQFPDLHSELNLSSLELGDSALYFCASSETGTGWQETQYFGPGTRLLVL.

The chain uses TRBV7-6 and TRBJ2-1; 8 nucleotides align to TRBD1. In germline, CDR1 is SGHVS, CDR2 FNYEAQ. CDR3 length equals 14 residues. Germline trimming cut 4 bases from V and 5 bases from J; bases unmatched to any gene: 4. The DNA of the CDR3 is TGTGCCAGCAGCTCTCGACAGGGGAACAATGAGCAGTTCTTC. Encoded protein: CASSSRQGNNEQFF.

The chain employs TRBV5-1 and TRBJ2-2; 12 bases match TRBD2. J was trimmed by 4 bases and V by 5 bases; bases with no gene match: 6. The germline CDR1 and CDR2 sequences are SGHRS and YFSETQ. The CDR3 is 16 amino acids. DNA for the CDR3: TGCGCCAGCAGTCCCGGGACTAGCGGGTTCACCGGGGAGCTGTTTTTT. This translates into CASSPGTSGFTGELFF.

The chain recombines TRBV6-1 with TRBJ2-3; 14 bases fit TRBD2. The germline CDR1 and CDR2 sequences are MNHNS and SASEGT. Germline trimming cut 7 bases from V and 2 bases from J; bases unmatched to any gene: 8. This CDR3 has 17 residues. The CDR3 spells CASTQGTSGGLTDTQYF. In DNA form, the CDR3 reads TGTGCCAGCACCCAAGGGACTAGCGGGGGCCTCACAGATACGCAGTATTTT.

This clonotype occurred a few times. The rearrangement links TRBV20-1 to TRBJ1-1, with D maybe TRBD1 (5 bases). Between the trimmed V and J ends, which lost 7 bases and 4 bases, there was a span of 19 bases. Germline V gene lookup returns CDR1 DFQATT and CDR2 SNEGSKA (reference sequence). This CDR3 has 14 residues. CDR3: CSGAGQRASTEAFF. CDR3 in DNA: TGCAGTGGCGCGGGGCAAAGGGCTAGCACTGAAGCTTTCTTT.

V and J are TRBV5-1 and TRBJ1-2, with D hard to call. Germline values: CDR1 SGHRS, CDR2 YFSETQ. This CDR3 contains 12 residues. Trimming removed 5 bases from V and 4 bases from J, with 9 bases in between. The CDR3 loop is CASRTGGYGYTF. The CDR3 nucleotides read TGCGCCAGCAGAACGGGAGGCTATGGCTACACCTTC.

This clonotype was counted between two and nine times. This sequence joins TRBV6-5 and TRBJ1-4; D possibly corresponds to TRBD1 (6 bases). The CDR3 is 14 residues long. CDR1 and CDR2 from the germline V gene are MNHEY and SVGAGI. V dropped 1 base and J dropped 8 bases, with 11 bases sitting between them. The CDR3 region is CASSYFGTQEKLFF. In DNA, the CDR3 is TGTGCCAGCAGTTACTTTGGGACACAGGAAAAACTGTTTTTT.

Only a few counts were recorded for this clonotype. The V and J genes are TRBV5-1 and TRBJ1-1, with 7 bases matching TRBD1. Germline V gene data show CDR1 as SGHRS and CDR2 as YFSETQ. The CDR3 covers 15 residues. V was pared by 0 bases and J by 0 bases, with 2 bases of the junction left unmatched. The CDR3 loop reads CASSLGQGLNTEAFF. CDR3 nucleotide sequence: TGCGCCAGCAGCTTGGGACAGGGCCTGAACACTGAAGCTTTCTTT. Drawing the rest from reference TRBV5-1 and TRBJ1-1, the complete variable domain is KAGVTQTPRYLIKTRGQQVTLSCSPISGHRSVSWYQQTPGQGLQFLFEYFSETQRNKGNFPGRFSGRQFSNSRSEMNVSTLELGDSALYLCASSLGQGLNTEAFFGQGTRLTVV.

This clonotype was seen a handful of times. V usage is TRBV10-3 and J usage is TRBJ1-2; D not certain. There are 15 residues in the CDR3. Trimming stripped 0 bases from V and 8 bases from J, with 16 bases between. Germline V gene lookup returns CDR1 ENHRY and CDR2 SYGVKD. CDR3 coding DNA: TGTGCCATCAGTGAGTCGAGCGCAGCGGGTGGAGGCTACACCTTC. Residues: CAISESSAAGGGYTF.

The chain couples TRBV29-1 to TRBJ1-1, with unresolved D. This CDR3 region has 12 residues. Germline lookup yields CDR1 SQVTM and CDR2 ANQGSEA. V was trimmed by 2 bases and J by 4 bases, leaving 8 bases between them. CDR3 sequence (DNA): TGCAGCGTTGAATGGCGTGGCACTGAAGCTTTCTTT. Translation: CSVEWRGTEAFF.

This chain uses TRBV19 with TRBJ2-2; 9 bases match TRBD1. Unmatched junction bases numbered 7, after V lost 10 bases and J lost 7 bases. Germline CDR1 is LNHDA and CDR2 is SQIVND (reference sequence). This CDR3 comprises 13 residues. DNA of the CDR3: TGTGCCACCGGACAGGGGTTTGGCGGGGAGCTGTTTTTT. Translated: CATGQGFGGELFF.

This clonotype came up a few times. This chain links TRBV28 with TRBJ2-1; 13 bases are shared with TRBD2. This CDR3 has 15 residues. The germline V gene has CDR1 MDHEN and CDR2 SYDVKM. J lost 8 bases, V lost 5 bases, and 6 bases had no gene match. The CDR3 sequence: CASSHTSGGAYEQFF. The CDR3, as DNA: TGTGCCAGCAGTCACACTAGCGGGGGGGCATATGAGCAGTTCTTC.

The V call is TRBV29-1, the J call TRBJ1-2, with D tentatively TRBD1 (5 bases). Germline V gene sequence: CDR1 SQVTM, CDR2 ANQGSEA. Deletions cut 5 bases from V and 4 bases from J, with 17 bases between. This CDR3 comprises 14 residues. DNA of the CDR3: TGCAGCGTTAGGGCAGGGCAGGTCGGCTATGGCTACACCTTC. It is translated as CSVRAGQVGYGYTF. Combining the CDR3 with reference TRBV29-1 and TRBJ1-2 gives the whole variable domain SAVISQKPSRDICQRGTSLTIQCQVDSQVTMMFWYRQQPGQSLTLIATANQGSEATYESGFVIDKFPISRPNLTFSTLTVSNMSPEDSSIYLCSVRAGQVGYGYTFGSGTRLTVV.

There are a few counts of this clonotype. This sequence joins TRBV20-1 and TRBJ2-1; 7 bases fit TRBD2. Germline loops: CDR1 DFQATT, CDR2 SNEGSKA (reference sequence). Trimming cost V 0 bases and J 0 bases; bases outside gene matches: 5. There are 16 residues in the CDR3. CDR3 coding DNA: TGCAGTGCTAGAGATTCCGGGGACTACTCCTACAATGAGCAGTTCTTC. Protein product: CSARDSGDYSYNEQFF.

This clonotype was detected ten times or more. The gene calls are TRBV6-6 and TRBJ1-5; the match to TRBD1 covers 8 bases. This CDR3 has 14 residues. Germline V gene data show CDR1 as MNHNY and CDR2 as SVGAGI (reference sequence). Trimming took 5 bases from V and 7 from J; bases not matched to a gene: 7. This CDR3 reads CASSAGQETQPQHF. The CDR3 coding sequence is TGTGCCAGCAGTGCGGGACAGGAAACGCAGCCCCAGCATTTT.